The next 14 T cell receptor beta chains were all read from a single sample in a study of blood T cell repertoires in COVID-19. Clones were read by immunoSEQ multiplex PCR, and TCRdb kept only the in-frame ones, dropping some. The sample yields about 280,000 clones, 85% seen once. The specimen was PBMCs or T cells enriched from blood (not recorded which). The receptor source for this set is a woman aged 45 to 65 who had recovered from COVID-19.

The chain links TRBV3-1 (or the pseudogene TRBV3-2) to TRBJ2-2, with TRBD2 matching 7 bases. Germline V gene lookup returns CDR1 LGHDT and CDR2 YNNKEL (reference sequence). V shed 4 bases and J 6 bases; nucleotides not matched to a gene: 5. There are 14 residues in the CDR3. The CDR3 bases are TGTGCCAGCAGCCGGGGGAGGGCTCCCGGGGAGCTGTTTTTT. Residues: CASSRGRAPGELFF.

The DNA for the CDR3 is TGTGCCAGTATGGGGAGGAGATCTGGAAACACCATATATTTT. The encoded protein is CASMGRRSGNTIYF. The chain links TRBV19 to TRBJ1-3; D is uncertain. The germline CDR1 and CDR2 sequences are LNHDA and SQIVND (reference sequence). The CDR3 runs to 14 residues. Between the trimmed V and J ends, which lost 7 bases and 1 base, there was a span of 11 bases.

J is TRBJ2-7 and V is TRBV10-3; D gene uncertain. This CDR3 spans 16 amino acids. Germline assignment: CDR1 ENHRY and CDR2 SYGVKD. With 0 bases removed from V and 6 bases from J, the gap between germline ends came to 18 bases. The CDR3 reads CAISESAPGVISEQYF. CDR3 bases: TGTGCCATCAGTGAGTCGGCCCCTGGAGTTATCTCCGAGCAGTACTTC.

The V gene is TRBV10-3, the J gene TRBJ1-6; TRBD1 agrees at 7 bases. Germline values: CDR1 ENHRY, CDR2 SYGVKD. This CDR3 is 14 amino acids long. V gave up 6 bases and J gave up 4 bases; unmatched junction bases: 3. The DNA of the CDR3 is TGTGCCATCAGCGCGGGACAGTATAATTCACCCCTCCACTTT. It encodes CAISAGQYNSPLHF.

The chain links TRBV11-2 to TRBJ2-1; 7 bases align to TRBD2. Germline lookup yields CDR1 SGHAT and CDR2 FQNNGV. Trimming removed 3 bases from V and 6 bases from J; junction bases left unmatched: 2. CDR3 size: 13 residues. The CDR3 DNA reads TGTGCCAGCAGCTTTCCGGGGGGCAATGAGCAGTTCTTC. Its translation is CASSFPGGNEQFF. The variable domain in full, with the rest retrieved from reference TRBV11-2 and TRBJ2-1, is EAGVAQSPRYKIIEKRQSVAFWCNPISGHATLYWYQQILGQGPKLLIQFQNNGVVDDSQLPKDRFSAERLKGVDSTLKIQPAKLEDSAVYLCASSFPGGNEQFFGPGTRLTVL.

The chain employs TRBV29-1 and TRBJ1-1, with D possibly TRBD1 on 5 matching bases. V gave up 4 bases and J gave up 3 bases, with 12 bases separating them. CDR3 length: 13 residues. Germline values: CDR1 SQVTM, CDR2 ANQGSEA. The CDR3 here is CSVAQGSDTEAFF. CDR3 nucleotides: TGCAGCGTTGCCCAGGGTTCCGACACTGAAGCTTTCTTT.

The chain joins TRBV10-1 to TRBJ1-6; maybe TRBD1 (6 bases). Trimming removed 6 bases at V and 7 bases at J, with 10 bases between. Looked up from germline, CDR1 is WNHNN and CDR2 is SYGVQD (reference sequence). The length of the CDR3 is 13 residues. CDR3 loop: CASRDSPNSPLHF. CDR3 nucleotide sequence: TGCGCCAGCAGGGACAGTCCAAATTCACCCCTCCACTTT.

CDR3 DNA: TGCAGCGCCATGCCACTATTGACAGGACCTATCGCGGGCTACACCTTC. Translation gives CSAMPLLTGPIAGYTF. The rearrangement joins TRBV29-1 to TRBJ1-2; possibly TRBD1 for D (6 bases). V lost 7 bases and J lost 8, with 29 bases in between. The germline V gene has CDR1 SQVTM and CDR2 ANQGSEA. The CDR3 loop spans 16 amino acids.

The rearrangement joins TRBV18 to TRBJ1-2; the match to TRBD1 covers 7 bases. Germline CDR1 and CDR2: KGHSH and LQKENI. Germline trimming cut 2 bases from V and 1 base from J; bases unmatched to any gene: 13. The CDR3 extends over 18 amino acids. CDR3 nucleotides: TGTGCCAGCTCACCAAGCGGAGACAGGGCCCAATTTAACTATGGCTACACCTTC. It specifies CASSPSGDRAQFNYGYTF.

The chain recombines TRBV3-1 (or the pseudogene TRBV3-2) with TRBJ1-2, with 8 bases lining up with TRBD1. The V gene end was trimmed by 4 bases and the J gene end by 8 bases; junction bases not matched to a gene: 9. The CDR3 sequence is 14 residues long. Germline assignment: CDR1 LGHDT and CDR2 YNNKEL (reference sequence). DNA for the CDR3: TGTGCCAGCAGCCCGGACAGGGCCTCGGGGGGCTACACCTTC. Amino acids: CASSPDRASGGYTF.

The chain recombines TRBV10-3 with TRBJ2-7, with 7 bases that match TRBD1. Germline V gene data show CDR1 as ENHRY and CDR2 as SYGVKD. CDR3 length: 14 residues. V lost 6 bases to trimming and J lost 4 bases; unmatched junction nucleotides: 9. CDR3 region: CAIRETGTGYEQYF. The CDR3 coding sequence is TGTGCCATCAGAGAGACAGGGACGGGTTACGAGCAGTACTTC.

The CDR3 DNA reads TGTGCCAGCAGAATAGACAGCGAGCCTGGGGCCAACGTCCTGACTTTC. Protein product: CASRIDSEPGANVLTF. The chain joins TRBV27 to TRBJ2-6; D perhaps matches TRBD1 (5 bases). The CDR3 is made up of 16 amino acids. The germline V gene encodes CDR1 MNHEY and CDR2 SMNVEV (reference sequence). V lost 6 bases, J lost 2 bases, and 14 bases lay in between.

The rearrangement joins TRBV9 to TRBJ2-1; D is unresolved. The length of the CDR3 is 12 residues. CDR1 SGDLS and CDR2 YYNGEE come from the germline V gene. V was trimmed by 0 bases and J by 9 bases, leaving 7 bases between them. The CDR3 spells CASSVEYGEQFF. DNA for the CDR3: TGTGCCAGCAGCGTAGAATACGGTGAGCAGTTCTTC.

This rearrangement joins TRBV7-9 to TRBJ1-1; a possible D gene is TRBD1 (6 bases). CDR1 and CDR2 from the germline V gene are SEHNR and FQNEAQ (reference sequence). CDR3 length equals 15 residues. V was pared by 5 bases and J by 3 bases, with 16 bases between. CDR3 region: CASSHPRGAYTEAFF. Here the CDR3 DNA reads TGTGCCAGCAGCCACCCTCGGGGGGCTTACACTGAAGCTTTCTTT.